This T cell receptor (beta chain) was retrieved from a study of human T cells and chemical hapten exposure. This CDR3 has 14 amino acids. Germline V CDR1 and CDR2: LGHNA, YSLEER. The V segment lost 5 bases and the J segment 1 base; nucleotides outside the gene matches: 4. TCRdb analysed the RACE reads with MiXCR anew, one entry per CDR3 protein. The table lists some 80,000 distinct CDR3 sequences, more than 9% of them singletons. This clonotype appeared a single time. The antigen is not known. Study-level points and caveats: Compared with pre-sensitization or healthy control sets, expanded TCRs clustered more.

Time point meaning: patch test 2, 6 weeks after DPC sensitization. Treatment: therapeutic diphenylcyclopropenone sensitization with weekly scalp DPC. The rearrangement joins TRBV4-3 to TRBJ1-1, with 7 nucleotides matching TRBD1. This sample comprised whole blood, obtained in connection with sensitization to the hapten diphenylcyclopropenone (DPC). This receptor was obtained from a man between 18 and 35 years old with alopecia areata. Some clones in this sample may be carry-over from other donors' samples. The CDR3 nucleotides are TGCGCCAGCAGCATACGGACAGGGAACACTGAAGCTTTCTTT. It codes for CASSIRTGNTEAFF.